Below are 10 T cell receptor beta chains sequenced from a single sample in a study of early T cells in non-severe SARS-CoV-2 infection. A single record per CDR3 protein comes from TCRdb applying MiXCR to the 5' RACE reads. The data contain some 67,000 distinct CDR3 sequences, around 14% of them seen just once; the ten biggest clones take up about 5%. Sequenced: whole blood. These receptors were taken from an adult who was a healthcare worker with PCR-confirmed SARS-CoV-2 infection or an uninfected control (not recorded which).

This clonotype appeared many times. This chain links TRBV5-1 with TRBJ1-2, with D tentatively TRBD1 (5 bases). Germline V CDR1 and CDR2: SGHRS, YFSETQ. Trimming shortened V by 2 bases and J by 4 bases, and 21 bases separated the two germline ends. This CDR3 has 17 amino acids. The DNA of the CDR3 is TGCGCCAGCAGCTTCGGTCTGGGGCTTGGCAGGGCCTATGGCTACACCTTC. It is translated as CASSFGLGLGRAYGYTF.

This clonotype was detected ten times or more. The chain employs TRBV7-9 and TRBJ2-3; maybe TRBD2 (6 bases). The germline V gene encodes CDR1 SEHNR and CDR2 FQNEAQ (reference sequence). The V and J ends lost 5 bases and 1 base respectively, with 13 bases between them. The length of the CDR3 is 15 residues. CDR3 bases: TGTGCCAGCAGCACCACGGGACTCCGCACAGATACGCAGTATTTT. Residues: CASSTTGLRTDTQYF.

This clonotype has at least ten counts. The chain links TRBV6-1 to TRBJ2-7; 7 bases match TRBD1. The CDR3 extends over 15 amino acids. Per the germline V gene, CDR1 is MNHNS and CDR2 is SASEGT. Unmatched junction bases numbered 4, after V lost 0 bases and J lost 2 bases. This CDR3 is CASSEAQGGPYEQYF. CDR3 coding DNA: TGTGCCAGCAGTGAAGCGCAAGGGGGCCCCTACGAGCAGTACTTC.

There are a few counts of this clonotype. The genes are TRBV28 and TRBJ1-1; no firm D call. This CDR3 is 12 amino acids long. The V end lost 7 bases, the J end lost 7 bases, and 13 bases lay between the germline ends. Germline V gene sequence: CDR1 MDHEN, CDR2 SYDVKM. The CDR3 DNA follows: TGTGCCAGCAAACGGCAGCGCATTGAAGCTTTCTTT. Its protein product is CASKRQRIEAFF.

This clonotype was observed a few times. CDR3 region: CASSGGPVSGANVLTF. The DNA of the CDR3 is TGTGCCAGCAGCGGGGGACCGGTCTCTGGGGCCAACGTCCTGACTTTC. The J gene is TRBJ2-6, the V gene TRBV9; D possibly uses TRBD1 or TRBD2 (5 bases each). Germline V lookup: CDR1 SGDLS, CDR2 YYNGEE. CDR3 length: 16 amino acids. V was trimmed by 3 bases and J by 0 bases, leaving 10 bases between them. Filled out from reference TRBV9 and TRBJ2-6, the complete variable domain reads DSGVTQTPKHLITATGQRVTLRCSPRSGDLSVYWYQQSLDQGLQFLIQYYNGEERAKGNILERFSAQQFPDLHSELNLSSLELGDSALYFCASSGGPVSGANVLTFGAGSRLTVL.

Comment on this clonotype: Germline is not matched at one junction end, which may reflect a read error. The chain recombines TRBV13 with TRBJ2-1; a possible D gene is TRBD1 (5 bases). The germline V gene encodes CDR1 PRHDT and CDR2 FYEKMQ (reference sequence). The length of the CDR3 is 12 residues. The CDR3, as DNA: TGTGCCAACAGCTTACTTTCAGGGGAGCAGTTCTTC. This codes for CANSLLSGEQFF. Together with reference TRBV13 and TRBJ2-1, the CDR3 gives the full variable domain: AAGVIQSPRHLIKEKRETATLKCYPIPRHDTVYWYQQGPGQDPQFLISFYEKMQSDKGSIPDRFSAQQFSDYHSELNMSSLELGDSALYFCANSLLSGEQFFGPGTRLTVL.

This clonotype was seen at least ten times. The rearrangement uses TRBV20-1 and TRBJ2-7; D may be TRBD1 or TRBD2 (5 bases each). CDR3 size: 13 residues. Trimming took 4 bases from V and 2 from J, leaving 12 bases between them. Germline lookup yields CDR1 DFQATT and CDR2 SNEGSKA (reference sequence). CDR3 protein: CSANWDGTYEQYF. The CDR3, as DNA: TGCAGTGCTAACTGGGACGGAACCTACGAGCAGTACTTC.

This clonotype was counted many times. At one of its ends the junction is not consistent with the germline gene, which may arise from a read error. The chain has TRBV7-7 and TRBJ2-1; 13 positions match TRBD2. The germline V gene encodes CDR1 SSHAT and CDR2 FNYEAQ (reference sequence). CDR3 length: 15 amino acids. CDR3 loop: CASTQGLAGVSEQFF. CDR3 bases: TGTGCTAGCACCCAAGGACTAGCGGGAGTATCTGAGCAGTTCTTC.

This clonotype was picked up many times. V gene TRBV24-1 combines with J gene TRBJ2-5; D might be TRBD1 (5 bases). From germline, CDR1 is KGHDR and CDR2 SFDVKD. This CDR3 is 18 amino acids long. The V gene lost 0 bases and the J gene lost 2 bases, with 18 bases spanning the gap. This CDR3 reads CATSDLHTPRQKQETQYF. For the CDR3, the DNA is TGTGCCACCAGTGATTTGCATACCCCAAGACAGAAACAAGAGACCCAGTACTTC.

This clonotype was seen ten or more times. The chain recombines TRBV5-1 with TRBJ2-1; D is perhaps TRBD2 (6 bases). Germline CDR1 and CDR2: SGHRS and YFSETQ. V was cut by 4 bases and J by 4 bases, with 12 bases left in between. The CDR3 sequence is 14 residues long. The CDR3 reads CASSEGSGYNEQFF. As DNA, the CDR3 is TGCGCCAGCAGCGAGGGTAGCGGTTACAATGAGCAGTTCTTC.